This is a list of T cell receptor beta chains from one sample in a study of radiotherapy plus CTLA-4 blockade in lung cancer. The table came from immunoSEQ multiplex PCR; TCRdb's copy has only in-frame clones and leaves some out. The sample contains 90,000 to 100,000 clones, about four fifths of which appear only once. Sequencing used peripheral blood, obtained from a patient treated with radiotherapy plus ipilimumab. Every receptor here comes from a human donor with non-small cell lung cancer who had a partial response to radiotherapy plus ipilimumab. Some clones in this sample may be carry-over from other donors' samples. CDR3s include the opening cysteine and the closing phenylalanine or tryptophan. The D gene is left open where the match is weak. Some rows have no size entry. The others give once, few or many, or a class for an expanded clone.

j_call | d_call | clone_size | v_call | cdr3_aa | cdr3_nt
TRBJ1-1 | TRBD1 | . | TRBV11-2 | CASRPDRVGTEAFF | TGTGCCAGCAGACCCGACAGGGTCGGAACTGAAGCTTTCTTT
TRBJ1-2 | TRBD1 | . | TRBV5-1 | CASSLADRAKGYTF | TGCGCCAGCAGCTTGGCGGACAGGGCCAAGGGCTACACCTTC
TRBJ1-1 | . | few | TRBV6-1 | CASSEYRDTEAFF | TGTGCCAGCAGTGAGTACAGGGACACTGAAGCTTTCTTT
TRBJ2-3 | . | . | TRBV9 | CASSVGPGEGTDTQYF | TGTGCCAGCAGCGTAGGTCCGGGGGAGGGCACAGATACGCAGTATTTT
TRBJ2-7 | . | many | TRBV6-1 | CASSEAAYDYYEQYF | TGTGCCAGCAGTGAAGCGGCCTATGACTACTACGAGCAGTACTTC
TRBJ2-1 | . | . | TRBV10-2 | CASGARGLNNEQFF | TGCGCCAGCGGAGCAAGGGGACTTAACAATGAGCAGTTCTTC
TRBJ1-2 | TRBD1 | . | TRBV30 | CAWSIGGAPANYGYTF | TGTGCCTGGAGTATAGGGGGCGCTCCGGCTAACTATGGCTACACCTTC
TRBJ1-2 | . | . | TRBV25-1 | CASSDGAGGRYGYTF | TGTGCCAGCAGTGATGGGGCGGGGGGTAGATATGGCTACACCTTC
TRBJ1-6 | . | . | TRBV10-2 | CASSYGQNSPLHF | TGCGCCAGCAGCTACGGACAGAATTCACCCCTCCACTTT
TRBJ1-5 | . | many | TRBV6-6 | CASSFPTGSRNQPQHF | TGTGCCAGCAGTTTTCCTACAGGTTCCCGCAATCAGCCCCAGCATTTT
TRBJ1-1 | . | . | TRBV5-4 | CASSFVGAEAFF | TGTGCCAGCAGCTTTGTGGGGGCCGAAGCTTTCTTT
TRBJ1-3 | . | few | TRBV4-3 | CASSQVRGGVGNTIYF | TGCGCCAGCAGCCAAGTTCGTGGGGGGGTCGGAAACACCATATATTTT
TRBJ1-6 | . | . | TRBV7-8 | CAVSGTRKSNSYNSPLHF | TGTGCCGTGTCCGGGACAAGGAAAAGTAACTCCTATAATTCACCCCTCCACTTT
TRBJ1-1 | . | few | TRBV7-9 | CASSPMTGTEAFF | TGTGCCAGCAGCCCAATGACAGGCACTGAAGCTTTCTTT
TRBJ1-5 | TRBD1 | . | TRBV19 | CASSILGQGPRGNQPQHF | TGTGCCAGTAGTATCCTGGGACAGGGGCCCAGGGGCAATCAGCCCCAGCATTTT
TRBJ1-1 | . | . | TRBV6-5 | CASSYNRNTEAFF | TGTGCCAGCAGTTACAACAGGAACACTGAAGCTTTCTTT
TRBJ2-3 | . | . | TRBV11-2 | CASSPWRDGTDTQYF | TGTGCCAGCAGCCCGTGGCGGGATGGCACAGATACGCAGTATTTT
TRBJ2-1 | . | . | TRBV4-1 | CASSQGRGNEQFF | TGCGCCAGCAGCCAAGGCCGAGGCAATGAGCAGTTCTTC
TRBJ1-1 | . | . | TRBV4-2 | CASSQGHGGNTEAFF | TGTGCCAGCAGCCAAGGGCACGGGGGTAACACTGAAGCTTTCTTT
TRBJ2-7 | TRBD2 | . | TRBV15 | CATSRDYPGGSSYEQYF | TGTGCCACCAGCAGAGATTACCCGGGGGGAAGCTCCTACGAGCAGTACTTC
TRBJ2-3 | TRBD2 | few | TRBV7-2 | CASSLLAGGISDTQYF | TGTGCCAGCAGCTTATTAGCGGGAGGAATTTCAGATACGCAGTATTTT
TRBJ2-7 | . | . | TRBV2 | CATRAGELYEQYF | TGTGCCACCAGGGCAGGGGAACTTTACGAGCAGTACTTC
TRBJ2-5 | TRBD1 | . | TRBV25-1 | CAGSVFGTGQETQYF | TGTGCCGGCAGTGTATTTGGGACAGGGCAAGAGACCCAGTACTTC
TRBJ1-1 | TRBD1 | . | TRBV29-1 | CSGGQGPTEAFF | TGCAGCGGCGGACAGGGTCCCACTGAAGCTTTCTTT
TRBJ2-2 | . | . | TRBV7-3 | CASSLNAGFGTGELFF | TGTGCCAGCAGCTTAAACGCCGGGTTCGGCACCGGGGAGCTGTTTTTT
TRBJ1-1 | TRBD1 | once | TRBV7-2 | CASSLGQGVNTEAFF | TGTGCCAGCAGCTTAGGCCAGGGGGTTAACACTGAAGCTTTCTTT
TRBJ1-2 | . | . | TRBV5-1 | CASSLDSGQNYGYTF | TGCGCCAGCAGCTTGGACTCAGGACAAAACTATGGCTACACCTTC